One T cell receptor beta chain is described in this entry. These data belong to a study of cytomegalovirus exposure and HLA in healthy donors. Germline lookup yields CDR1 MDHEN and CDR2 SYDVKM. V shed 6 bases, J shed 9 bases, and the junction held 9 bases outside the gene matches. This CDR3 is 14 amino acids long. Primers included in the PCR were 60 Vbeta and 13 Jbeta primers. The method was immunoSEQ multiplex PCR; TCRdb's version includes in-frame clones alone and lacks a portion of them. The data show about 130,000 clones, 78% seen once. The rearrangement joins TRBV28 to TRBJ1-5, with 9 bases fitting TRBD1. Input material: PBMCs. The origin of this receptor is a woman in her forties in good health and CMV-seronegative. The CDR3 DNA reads TGTGCCAGCAGAGAGAACAGGGGGCAAGGGCCCCAGCATTTT. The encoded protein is CASRENRGQGPQHF. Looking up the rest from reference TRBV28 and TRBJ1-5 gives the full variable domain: DVKVTQSSRYLVKRTGEKVFLECVQDMDHENMFWYRQDPGLGLRLIYFSYDVKMKEKGDIPEGYSVSREKKERFSLILESASTNQTSMYLCASRENRGQGPQHFGDGTRLSIL.